This T cell receptor (beta chain) was recovered during a study of blood T cell repertoires in COVID-19. Study-wide background: Spain, Italy and the United States supplied samples that represented acute and convalescent COVID-19.

The trim removed 4 bases at V and 4 bases at J, leaving 4 bases unmatched. This CDR3 region has 16 residues. Germline V lookup: CDR1 SGHVS, CDR2 FQNEAQ. Source study methods: Amplification of reference gene primers was used by the study to estimate nucleated cell counts. Sequencing was performed with immunoSEQ multiplex PCR; in TCRdb, only in-frame clones are kept and a portion is missing. From that table come the V and J calls and clone size; the DNA was used to work out D and trimming. In the table there are around 380,000 clones, more than 65% of which are singletons. The TCR comes from a human donor with acute or convalescent COVID-19. The donor label of this sample is uncertain. V is TRBV7-8 and J is TRBJ2-7; 16 bases line up with TRBD2. The sequenced material came from peripheral blood. CDR3 sequence: CASSSGTSGRGYEQYF. CDR3 in DNA: TGTGCCAGCAGCTCCGGGACTAGCGGGAGGGGTTACGAGCAGTACTTC.